The 15 T cell receptor beta chains below come from one sample, sequenced in a study of T cell changes during pregnancy in multiple sclerosis (dated by TCRdb to between 2018 and 2021). The library was built by means of the immunoSEQ multiplex PCR assay. This immuneACCESS table, as held by TCRdb, lists in-frame sequences with V and J called but not all clones. Of the missing ones, under half trace to an unresolved V gene in checked studies; the others have no known cause. The sample contains roughly 39,000 clones, about 91% of them found a single time. Roughly 0.72% of the sample belongs to the ten largest clones. Sequenced here: CD4+ T cells from peripheral blood mononuclear cells, sampled before pregnancy. Receptors were obtained from a female donor with multiple sclerosis, enrolled in a pregnancy study.

V and J are TRBV2 and TRBJ1-1; no reliable D call. CDR3 size: 15 residues. Per the germline V gene, CDR1 is SNHLY and CDR2 is FYNNEI. The ends were cut back, 4 bases at V and 4 bases at J, with 16 bases in the middle. The CDR3 coding sequence is TGTGCCAGCAGTGTACAGCCCGTCGCGAGCACTGAAGCTTTCTTT. Translation: CASSVQPVASTEAFF.

This clone was picked up one time. The chain combines TRBV5-1 with TRBJ1-1, with 8 bases identical to TRBD1. V gave up 4 bases and J gave up 3 bases; unmatched junction bases: 8. The CDR3 totals 15 residues. In germline, CDR1 is SGHRS, CDR2 YFSETQ. CDR3 bases: TGCGCCAGCAGCCAGGACAGGGTGTGGGACACTGAAGCTTTCTTT. It specifies CASSQDRVWDTEAFF.

The V gene is TRBV4-1, the J gene TRBJ2-3, with 7 bases aligning to TRBD2. Germline values: CDR1 MGHRA, CDR2 YSYEKL. V lost 0 bases to trimming and J lost 2 bases; unmatched junction nucleotides: 14. The CDR3 covers 19 residues. The CDR3 coding sequence is TGCGCCAGCAGCCAAGAGATAAGCGGGACTCTGGGGTACACAGATACGCAGTATTTT. Translated: CASSQEISGTLGYTDTQYF.

The chain has TRBV5-1 and TRBJ1-1, with D perhaps TRBD1 (6 bases). Per the germline V gene, CDR1 is SGHRS and CDR2 is YFSETQ. V lost 4 bases and J lost 5, with 18 bases in between. The CDR3 totals 15 residues. CDR3 amino acids: CASSLTTGLSTEAFF. The CDR3 bases are TGCGCCAGCAGCCTCACTACAGGGCTTTCAACTGAAGCTTTCTTT.

The chain recombines TRBV4-2 with TRBJ2-5, with D possibly TRBD2 on 5 matching bases. The CDR3 is made up of 17 amino acids. V was cut by 1 base and J by 2 bases, with 17 bases left in between. Germline V gene sequence: CDR1 LGHNA, CDR2 YNFKEQ. CDR3 sequence (DNA): TGTGCCAGCAGCCAAGGTCTCGGGATGGGCCTTCAAGAGACCCAGTACTTC. Translated, it gives CASSQGLGMGLQETQYF.

This clone was recorded once. The chain uses TRBV14 and TRBJ2-7; TRBD1 matches at 7 bases. Germline V CDR1 and CDR2: SGHDN, FVKESK. The V gene end was trimmed by 4 bases and the J gene end by 5 bases; junction bases not matched to a gene: 8. The CDR3 sequence is 14 residues long. CDR3 coding DNA: TGTGCCAGCAGCCCACTACAGGGGTTTAACGAGCAGTACTTC. This codes for CASSPLQGFNEQYF. The full variable domain, with the rest looked up from reference TRBV14 and TRBJ2-7, is EAGVTQFPSHSVIEKGQTVTLRCDPISGHDNLYWYRRVMGKEIKFLLHFVKESKQDESGMPNNRFLAERTGGTYSTLKVQPAELEDSGVYFCASSPLQGFNEQYFGPGTRLTVT.

This clone was recorded only once. The rearrangement uses TRBV9 and TRBJ2-2; D might be TRBD1 (5 bases). Germline V lookup: CDR1 SGDLS, CDR2 YYNGEE. The CDR3 is 15 residues long. Trimming cost V 0 bases and J 4 bases, with 10 bases left between them. The CDR3 DNA is TGTGCCAGCAGCGTAGGCGTGACAGTCACCGGGGAGCTGTTTTTT. Its protein is CASSVGVTVTGELFF.

This clone was seen once. This chain joins TRBV19 and TRBJ1-2; 7 positions agree with TRBD1. Germline values: CDR1 LNHDA, CDR2 SQIVND (reference sequence). Trimming took 2 bases from V and 5 from J; bases not matched to a gene: 23. This CDR3 region has 20 residues. The CDR3 coding sequence is TGTGCCAGTAGTATAAAGCACCGGGACAGAACGGATCCCCCCGGGTATGGCTACACCTTC. As protein: CASSIKHRDRTDPPGYGYTF.

V and J are TRBV6-1 and TRBJ2-2, with 10 nucleotides matching TRBD2. Germline-derived CDR1 and CDR2 are MNHNS and SASEGT. The CDR3 length is 17 residues. Losses at the gene ends were 0 bases for V and 6 bases for J; bases not matched to a gene: 7. The chain's CDR3 is CASSEARSGRRPGELFF. Here the CDR3 DNA reads TGTGCCAGCAGTGAAGCGCGTAGCGGGAGGAGACCCGGGGAGCTGTTTTTT.

This sequence joins TRBV27 and TRBJ1-2; 7 positions match TRBD1. Germline V gives CDR1 MNHEY, CDR2 SMNVEV (reference sequence). This CDR3 comprises 15 residues. The V and J ends lost 2 bases and 8 bases, in that order; junction bases with no gene match: 11. As DNA, the CDR3 is TGTGCCAGCAGTTTAGGGGGACAGTCTATTAGGGGCTACACCTTC. Encoded protein: CASSLGGQSIRGYTF.

The chain couples TRBV7-3 to TRBJ2-1; D unresolved. Deletions cut 2 bases from V and 4 bases from J, with 15 bases between. From germline, CDR1 is SGHTA and CDR2 FQGTGA. This CDR3 has 16 residues. The CDR3 reads CASSLFPSVRYNEQFF. In DNA, the CDR3 is TGTGCCAGCAGCTTATTTCCGAGCGTTAGGTACAATGAGCAGTTCTTC.

V usage is TRBV6-5 and J usage is TRBJ1-4; TRBD1 matches 10 bases. Germline-derived CDR1 and CDR2 are MNHEY and SVGAGI. The V segment lost 2 bases and the J segment 8 bases; nucleotides outside the gene matches: 8. The CDR3 runs to 16 residues. The CDR3 loop reads CASSYGTGAEGEKLFF. The CDR3 region has the DNA TGTGCCAGCAGTTACGGGACAGGGGCGGAGGGAGAAAAACTGTTTTTT.

This chain uses TRBV2 with TRBJ1-5; D not certain. CDR1 is SNHLY, CDR2 FYNNEI, per germline. V lost 6 bases, J lost 3 bases, and 12 bases lay in between. The CDR3 is made up of 14 amino acids. The CDR3 coding sequence is TGTGCCAGCAGGGCCCGGACTGACAATCAGCCCCAGCATTTT. It codes for CASRARTDNQPQHF.

The chain recombines TRBV5-4 with TRBJ1-1; TRBD1 aligns across 9 bases. The CDR3 has 14 amino acids. With V trimmed by 4 bases and J by 6 bases, 7 bases remained unmatched. CDR1 SGHNT and CDR2 YYREEE come from the germline V gene (reference sequence). CDR3 amino acids: CASSQGTGRAEAFF. CDR3 DNA sequence: TGTGCCAGCAGCCAAGGGACAGGGAGGGCTGAAGCTTTCTTT.

This sequence joins TRBV18 and TRBJ2-5; the D gene is possibly TRBD2 (5 bases). The CDR3 consists of 12 residues. Between the trimmed V and J ends, which lost 3 bases and 6 bases, there was a span of 8 bases. Germline CDR1 reads KGHSH; CDR2 reads LQKENI. CDR3 coding DNA: TGTGCCAGCTCACCCCGAGGGAAGACCCAGTACTTC. Translation gives CASSPRGKTQYF.